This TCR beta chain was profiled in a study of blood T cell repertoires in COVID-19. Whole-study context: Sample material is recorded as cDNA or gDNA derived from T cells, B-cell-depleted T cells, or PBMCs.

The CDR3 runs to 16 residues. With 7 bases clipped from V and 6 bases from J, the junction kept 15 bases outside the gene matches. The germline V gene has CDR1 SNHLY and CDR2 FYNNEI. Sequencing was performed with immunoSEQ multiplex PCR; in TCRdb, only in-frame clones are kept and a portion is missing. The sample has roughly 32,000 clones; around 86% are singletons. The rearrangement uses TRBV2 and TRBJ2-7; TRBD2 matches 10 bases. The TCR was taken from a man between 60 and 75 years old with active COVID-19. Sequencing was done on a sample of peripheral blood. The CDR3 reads CASITAASGGHGEQYF. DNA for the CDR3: TGTGCCAGCATCACTGCGGCTAGCGGGGGTCATGGCGAGCAGTACTTC. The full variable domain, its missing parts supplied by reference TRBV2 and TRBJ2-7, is EPEVTQTPSHQVTQMGQEVILRCVPISNHLYFYWYRQILGQKVEFLVSFYNNEISEKSEIFDDQFSVERPDGSNFTLKIRSTKLEDSAMYFCASITAASGGHGEQYFGPGTRLTVT.